These T cell receptor beta chains were read from a single sample in a study of blood T cell repertoires in COVID-19. The method was immunoSEQ multiplex PCR; TCRdb's version includes in-frame clones alone and lacks a portion of them. This repertoire shows about 170,000 clones, approximately 83% found once; its top ten account for roughly 2%. Sequencing was carried out using peripheral blood. These receptors were collected from a woman over 75 with acute or convalescent COVID-19. Both conserved end residues are part of each CDR3. A D gene is named only where the DNA matches it firmly. Size is stated for part of the rows, as once, few or many counts, or as a class when the clone is expanded.

V	D	size	J	DNA	CDR3
TRBV5-1	TRBD1	-	TRBJ1-2	TGCGCCAGCAGCCCTACCTCCCGGGACAGGGGGCGCGATGCTGGCTACACCTTC	CASSPTSRDRGRDAGYTF
TRBV25-1	-	-	TRBJ1-1	TGTGCCAGCACTCCGGGATATCGGGACACTGAAGCTTTCTTT	CASTPGYRDTEAFF
TRBV3-1/TRBV3-2	TRBD2	-	TRBJ2-1	TGTGCCAGCAGCCAAACCCGACTAGCGGGGGGGTACAATGAGCAGTTCTTC	CASSQTRLAGGYNEQFF
TRBV5-4	-	-	TRBJ2-3	TGTGCCACCCAGCCCGCAGGCCTGGATACGCAGTATTTT	CATQPAGLDTQYF
TRBV18	-	-	TRBJ1-3	TGTGCCAGCTCACCACCGGGCATCTCTGGAAACACCATATATTTT	CASSPPGISGNTIYF
TRBV5-4	-	-	TRBJ2-3	TGTGCCAGCAGCTTGGGTGTCTACCCAGATACGCAGTATTTT	CASSLGVYPDTQYF
TRBV3-1/TRBV3-2	-	-	TRBJ1-5	TGTGCCAGCAGCCAAGATAACTCCCAGCCCCAGCATTTT	CASSQDNSQPQHF
TRBV11-2	TRBD1	-	TRBJ1-2	TGTGCCAGCAGCTTAGCGGGACAGGGGGATGCTGGCTACACCTTC	CASSLAGQGDAGYTF
TRBV5-1	-	few	TRBJ2-1	TGCGCCAGCAGCTTGGAACTGTCCCGCAATGAGCAGTTCTTC	CASSLELSRNEQFF
TRBV5-1	-	-	TRBJ1-1	TGCGCCAGCAGCTTGGCGGCAGGGAAGGGAACTGAAGCTTTCTTT	CASSLAAGKGTEAFF
TRBV7-2	-	-	TRBJ2-3	TGTGCCAGCATCCTCAGTCCGGGGTCGGTAGATACGCAGTATTTT	CASILSPGSVDTQYF